This is a list of T cell receptor beta chains from one sample in a study of OX40 agonist ivuxolimab in advanced cancers. The method was immunoSEQ multiplex PCR; TCRdb's version includes in-frame clones alone and lacks a portion of them. Found here are 65,000 to 85,000 clones, 85% to 95% of them singletons; the top ten hold around 15%. The specimen comprised CD4+ or CD8+ T cells sorted from blood, sampled in a trial of the OX40 agonist ivuxolimab. These receptors all come from an adult with an advanced solid tumor such as melanoma, head and neck, liver or kidney cancer. The CDR3 runs from the conserved cysteine through the conserved F or W. The D gene is left open where the match is weak. The size of a clone is reported for some rows only, either as once, few or many, or as a class for expanded clones.

clone_size: -; v_call: TRBV11-1; j_call: TRBJ1-1; d_call: -; cdr3_length: 14; cdr3_aa: CASSSPVMNTEAFF; cdr3_nt: TGTGCCAGCAGCTCCCCGGTTATGAACACTGAAGCTTTCTTT
clone_size: -; v_call: TRBV9; j_call: TRBJ1-2; d_call: TRBD1; cdr3_length: 13; cdr3_aa: CASSATQGRGYTF; cdr3_nt: TGTGCCAGCAGCGCGACACAGGGGAGAGGCTACACCTTC
clone_size: once; v_call: TRBV19; j_call: TRBJ1-2; d_call: TRBD1; cdr3_length: 15; cdr3_aa: CASSPQTGGNYGYTF; cdr3_nt: TGTGCCAGTAGTCCCCAGACAGGGGGCAACTATGGCTACACCTTC
clone_size: -; v_call: TRBV28; j_call: TRBJ2-1; d_call: TRBD1; cdr3_length: 15; cdr3_aa: CASNSLGTGTNEQFF; cdr3_nt: TGTGCCAGCAATTCCCTCGGGACAGGGACCAATGAGCAGTTCTTC
clone_size: -; v_call: TRBV5-1; j_call: TRBJ1-4; d_call: -; cdr3_length: 14; cdr3_aa: CASSLDGGDEKLFF; cdr3_nt: TGCGCCAGCAGCTTGGACGGTGGGGATGAAAAACTGTTTTTT
clone_size: -; v_call: TRBV2; j_call: TRBJ2-1; d_call: -; cdr3_length: 15; cdr3_aa: CASSDIVSSYNEQFF; cdr3_nt: TGTGCCAGCAGTGATATAGTGAGCTCCTACAATGAGCAGTTCTTC
clone_size: -; v_call: TRBV19; j_call: TRBJ2-7; d_call: TRBD1; cdr3_length: 14; cdr3_aa: CASSPGTGVYEQYF; cdr3_nt: TGTGCCAGTAGTCCCGGGACAGGGGTCTACGAGCAGTACTTC
clone_size: -; v_call: TRBV5-1; j_call: TRBJ2-1; d_call: TRBD1; cdr3_length: 16; cdr3_aa: CASSPGDRGSYNEQFF; cdr3_nt: TGCGCCAGCAGCCCAGGGGACAGGGGGTCCTACAATGAGCAGTTCTTC
clone_size: -; v_call: TRBV5-1; j_call: TRBJ1-1; d_call: -; cdr3_length: 12; cdr3_aa: CASYLSSTEAFF; cdr3_nt: TGCGCCAGCTACCTCAGTAGCACTGAAGCTTTCTTT
clone_size: -; v_call: TRBV19; j_call: TRBJ2-1; d_call: -; cdr3_length: 12; cdr3_aa: CASSIGGSEQFF; cdr3_nt: TGTGCCAGTAGTATAGGGGGCAGTGAGCAGTTCTTC
clone_size: once; v_call: TRBV7-9; j_call: TRBJ1-6; d_call: TRBD1; cdr3_length: 15; cdr3_aa: CASSFLRDSHSPLHF; cdr3_nt: TGTGCCAGCAGCTTCTTAAGGGACAGCCATTCACCCCTCCACTTT
clone_size: -; v_call: TRBV6-6; j_call: TRBJ2-2; d_call: -; cdr3_length: 12; cdr3_aa: CAITAGAGELFF; cdr3_nt: TGTGCCATTACTGCAGGGGCCGGGGAGCTGTTTTTT
clone_size: -; v_call: TRBV7-6; j_call: TRBJ2-3; d_call: TRBD2; cdr3_length: 15; cdr3_aa: CASSLAGGVPDTQYF; cdr3_nt: TGTGCCAGCAGCTTAGCGGGGGGGGTCCCAGATACGCAGTATTTT
clone_size: once; v_call: TRBV11-2; j_call: TRBJ2-7; d_call: TRBD2; cdr3_length: 14; cdr3_aa: CASSLASGRYEQYF; cdr3_nt: TGTGCCAGCAGTCTGGCGAGCGGGAGATACGAGCAGTACTTC
clone_size: -; v_call: TRBV19; j_call: TRBJ1-1; d_call: -; cdr3_length: 11; cdr3_aa: CASSMGPQAFF; cdr3_nt: TGTGCCAGTAGTATGGGGCCCCAAGCTTTCTTT
clone_size: -; v_call: TRBV4-2; j_call: TRBJ2-1; d_call: TRBD2; cdr3_length: 21; cdr3_aa: CASSHPELGLAGPPSYNEQFF; cdr3_nt: TGTGCCAGCAGCCACCCCGAATTAGGGCTAGCGGGTCCCCCCTCCTACAATGAGCAGTTCTTC
clone_size: -; v_call: TRBV27; j_call: TRBJ2-1; d_call: -; cdr3_length: 15; cdr3_aa: CASSFGGSRYNEQFF; cdr3_nt: TGTGCCAGCAGTTTTGGGGGGTCCCGTTACAATGAGCAGTTCTTC
clone_size: -; v_call: TRBV7-9; j_call: TRBJ2-3; d_call: TRBD2; cdr3_length: 17; cdr3_aa: CASSPSPGGRDPDTQYF; cdr3_nt: TGTGCCAGCAGCCCATCCCCGGGCGGGAGGGACCCAGATACGCAGTATTTT
clone_size: -; v_call: TRBV2; j_call: TRBJ2-5; d_call: TRBD2; cdr3_length: 15; cdr3_aa: CASRGLAGAGETQYF; cdr3_nt: TGTGCCAGCAGAGGGTTAGCGGGGGCGGGGGAGACCCAGTACTTC
clone_size: -; v_call: TRBV2; j_call: TRBJ1-1; d_call: -; cdr3_length: 11; cdr3_aa: CASIGGLIAFF; cdr3_nt: TGTGCCAGCATAGGTGGGCTTATAGCTTTCTTT
clone_size: -; v_call: TRBV19; j_call: TRBJ2-7; d_call: -; cdr3_length: 14; cdr3_aa: CASSPTGSSYEQYF; cdr3_nt: TGTGCCAGTAGTCCCACGGGTTCCTCCTACGAGCAGTACTTC
clone_size: -; v_call: TRBV29-1; j_call: TRBJ1-1; d_call: -; cdr3_length: 11; cdr3_aa: CSAGGGAEAFF; cdr3_nt: TGCAGCGCTGGAGGGGGGGCTGAAGCTTTCTTT
clone_size: -; v_call: TRBV14; j_call: TRBJ2-2; d_call: -; cdr3_length: 18; cdr3_aa: CASSQDLPGGGYTGELFF; cdr3_nt: TGTGCCAGCAGCCAAGATCTTCCGGGTGGGGGCTACACCGGGGAGCTGTTTTTT
clone_size: -; v_call: TRBV4-1; j_call: TRBJ2-5; d_call: -; cdr3_length: 15; cdr3_aa: CASSQVKGGQETQYF; cdr3_nt: TGCGCCAGCAGCCAAGTGAAAGGGGGCCAAGAGACCCAGTACTTC
clone_size: -; v_call: TRBV6-5; j_call: TRBJ2-1; d_call: -; cdr3_length: 15; cdr3_aa: CASSTPWGLGNEQFF; cdr3_nt: TGTGCCAGCAGTACCCCGTGGGGCCTAGGAAATGAGCAGTTCTTC
clone_size: -; v_call: TRBV10-3; j_call: TRBJ1-5; d_call: TRBD1; cdr3_length: 17; cdr3_aa: CAISGTDRGGRGQPQHF; cdr3_nt: TGTGCCATCAGTGGTACGGACAGGGGGGGGAGGGGTCAGCCCCAGCATTTT
clone_size: -; v_call: TRBV19; j_call: TRBJ2-7; d_call: TRBD1; cdr3_length: 14; cdr3_aa: CASSAGTGDYEQYF; cdr3_nt: TGTGCCAGTAGTGCCGGGACAGGGGACTACGAGCAGTACTTC
clone_size: few; v_call: TRBV27; j_call: TRBJ1-1; d_call: -; cdr3_length: 15; cdr3_aa: CASSLSVRGSTEAFF; cdr3_nt: TGTGCCAGCAGTTTATCTGTTCGGGGTTCCACTGAAGCTTTCTTT
clone_size: -; v_call: TRBV5-8; j_call: TRBJ2-7; d_call: -; cdr3_length: 11; cdr3_aa: CAREGVGEQYF; cdr3_nt: TGTGCCCGAGAGGGGGTAGGAGAGCAGTACTTC
clone_size: -; v_call: TRBV10-3; j_call: TRBJ2-6; d_call: TRBD1; cdr3_length: 19; cdr3_aa: CAISESFTGGPSGANVLTF; cdr3_nt: TGTGCCATCAGTGAGTCTTTTACAGGGGGACCGTCTGGGGCCAACGTCCTGACTTTC
clone_size: -; v_call: TRBV6-4; j_call: TRBJ2-1; d_call: -; cdr3_length: 13; cdr3_aa: CASSLQYRDEQFF; cdr3_nt: TGTGCCAGCAGTCTCCAGTATAGGGATGAGCAGTTCTTC
clone_size: -; v_call: TRBV27; j_call: TRBJ1-5; d_call: -; cdr3_length: 19; cdr3_aa: CASSLSSSYDTHSNQPQHF; cdr3_nt: TGTGCCAGCAGTTTATCCTCCTCCTACGACACCCATAGCAATCAGCCCCAGCATTTT
clone_size: -; v_call: TRBV5-6; j_call: TRBJ1-4; d_call: -; cdr3_length: 16; cdr3_aa: CASSLRPGLGHEKLFF; cdr3_nt: TGTGCCAGCAGCTTGAGGCCAGGGTTAGGTCATGAAAAACTGTTTTTT
clone_size: -; v_call: TRBV7-6; j_call: TRBJ2-7; d_call: -; cdr3_length: 14; cdr3_aa: CASSYGGGSYEQYF; cdr3_nt: TGTGCCAGCAGCTACGGAGGGGGCTCGTACGAGCAGTACTTC
clone_size: -; v_call: TRBV7-9; j_call: TRBJ2-5; d_call: TRBD1; cdr3_length: 14; cdr3_aa: CASRDGQGQETQYF; cdr3_nt: TGTGCCAGCAGGGACGGACAGGGCCAAGAGACCCAGTACTTC
clone_size: once; v_call: TRBV4-3; j_call: TRBJ2-5; d_call: TRBD2; cdr3_length: 17; cdr3_aa: CASSQVGTSGYQETQYF; cdr3_nt: TGCGCCAGCAGCCAAGTTGGAACTAGCGGTTACCAAGAGACCCAGTACTTC
clone_size: -; v_call: TRBV6-5; j_call: TRBJ2-2; d_call: -; cdr3_length: 14; cdr3_aa: CAAPAGSRDGELFF; cdr3_nt: TGTGCCGCCCCAGCGGGTAGCAGAGACGGGGAGCTGTTTTTT